The rows below give T cell receptor beta chains drawn from one sample of a study of CD8 T cells in Susac syndrome. TCRdb processed the immunoSEQ multiplex PCR reads anew with MiXCR; each CDR3 protein has one entry. The data show fewer than 150,000 distinct CDR3 sequences, 90% to 95% seen once. The sequenced material came from CD8+ T cells from PBMCs. The receptors come from a human donor in good health. The CDR3 runs from the conserved cysteine through the conserved F or W. D genes are given only for firm matches. The listing skips clone size in some rows; elsewhere it reads once, few, many or a size class.

j_call v_call d_call clone_size cdr3_nt cdr3_aa
TRBJ2-7 TRBV28 TRBD1 NA TGTGCCAGCATGGACAGGGGGAAATACGAGCAGTACTTC CASMDRGKYEQYF
TRBJ2-1 TRBV14 TRBD2 NA TGTGCCAGCAGCCAAGATTTCTGGACTAGCTGGCATGAGCAGTTCTTC CASSQDFWTSWHEQFF
TRBJ2-1 TRBV23-1 TRBD1 NA TGCGCCAGCAGTCATTCCCATCCGACAGGGTTAATCTACAATGAGCAGTTCTTC CASSHSHPTGLIYNEQFF
TRBJ2-7 TRBV15 NA once TGTGCCACCAGCAGAACCGGGTCCCACGAGCAGTACTTC CATSRTGSHEQYF
TRBJ1-2 TRBV9 NA NA TGTGCCAGCAGCGCGAGCCTACAGGGTATGCGTGGCTACACCTTC CASSASLQGMRGYTF
TRBJ1-1 TRBV7-9 NA NA TGTGCCAGCAGCCATTACACGACAGTTGAAGCTTTCTTT CASSHYTTVEAFF
TRBJ2-1 TRBV6-5 NA NA TGTGCCAGCAGTCCCCAGGCCCCGGAGAACAATGAGCAGTTCTTC CASSPQAPENNEQFF
TRBJ2-5 TRBV4-1 TRBD2 NA TGCGCCAGCAGCCGGATACTAGCGGAGAAAGAGACCCAGTACTTC CASSRILAEKETQYF
TRBJ2-5 TRBV28 NA NA TGTGCCAGCAGAGGGGGGCAAGAGACCCAGTACTTC CASRGGQETQYF
TRBJ1-5 TRBV2 NA few TGTGCCAGCAGACAGGGTAGCAATCAGCCCCAGCATTTT CASRQGSNQPQHF
TRBJ1-5 TRBV28 TRBD1 NA TGTGCCAGCAGTTCGATCGGGACAGTCGATCAGCCCCAGCATTTT CASSSIGTVDQPQHF
TRBJ2-1 TRBV27 TRBD1 NA TGTGCCAGCAGTAGCTGGGGACAGAGAGTAGACAATGAGCAGTTCTTC CASSSWGQRVDNEQFF
TRBJ1-1 TRBV15 NA once TGTGCCACTAGCGTTTTGGGGCCCAACACTGAAGCTTTCTTT CATSVLGPNTEAFF
TRBJ1-1 TRBV28 NA NA TGTGCCAGCAGTCTGTTATACGAGGAGGCTTTCTTT CASSLLYEEAFF
TRBJ2-1 TRBV4-3 NA NA TGCGCCAGCAGCCAAGACCAGTCTACCTACAATGAGCAGTTCTTC CASSQDQSTYNEQFF
TRBJ1-2 TRBV12-3/TRBV12-4 NA NA TGTGCCAGCAGTTTTCTAGGGTCCGACTATGGCTACACCTTC CASSFLGSDYGYTF
TRBJ2-3 TRBV2 NA NA TGTGCCAGCAGCCCGGCAGGCGCCCCCACAGATACGCAGTATTTT CASSPAGAPTDTQYF
TRBJ2-7 TRBV15 TRBD2 once TGTGCCACCAGCGAGACTAGCGGGAGGAACGAGCAGTACTTC CATSETSGRNEQYF
TRBJ2-1 TRBV6-5 NA few TGTGCCAGCAGTTACTCGACAGGCGAGCAGTTCTTC CASSYSTGEQFF
TRBJ2-7 TRBV15 NA NA TGTGCCACCAGCACCATTATAGGGAACTACGAGCAGTACTTC CATSTIIGNYEQYF
TRBJ2-7 TRBV5-1 NA NA TGCGCCAGCAGCTGGGATGGACCCAACTACGAGCAGTACTTC CASSWDGPNYEQYF
TRBJ2-7 TRBV20-1 NA NA TGCAGTGCTGGTCCTACCGGGAGATACGAGCAGTACTTC CSAGPTGRYEQYF
TRBJ2-2 TRBV2 TRBD1 NA TGTGCCAGCAGGCGGACAGGTCCCAGCTTATCGAACACCGGGGAGCTGTTTTTT CASRRTGPSLSNTGELFF
TRBJ2-1 TRBV5-6 NA few TGTGCCAGCACCAAGATTAATGAGCAGTTCTTC CASTKINEQFF
TRBJ2-7 TRBV20-1 NA once TGCAGTCCTAGGGGTCCCTACGAGCAGTACTTC CSPRGPYEQYF
TRBJ2-1 TRBV4-1 NA NA TGCGCCAGCAGCCACCCTCACCCGAACAATGAGCAGTTCTTC CASSHPHPNNEQFF
TRBJ1-2 TRBV7-2 TRBD1 NA TGTGCCAGCAGCTTAATAAAGGACAGGGGTTATGGCTACACCTTC CASSLIKDRGYGYTF
TRBJ2-7 TRBV24-1 TRBD1 once TGTGCCACCAGGACAGGGTGCCACTACGAGCAGTACTTC CATRTGCHYEQYF
TRBJ2-5 TRBV2 NA NA TGTGCCTCCCTAATCGACAGCCAAGAGACCCAGTACTTC CASLIDSQETQYF
TRBJ2-3 TRBV9 NA NA TGTGCCAGCAGGGGACGGAGCACAGATACGCAGTATTTT CASRGRSTDTQYF
TRBJ2-1 TRBV2 TRBD2 NA TGTGCCAGCAGTGAAGCAGCGGGGCGCTACAATGAGCAGTTCTTC CASSEAAGRYNEQFF
TRBJ1-2 TRBV12-3/TRBV12-4 NA once TGTGCCAGCAGAACGGCCGGTGGATATGGCTACACCTTC CASRTAGGYGYTF
TRBJ2-7 TRBV28 TRBD2 NA TGTGCCAGCAGCCTTCTAGCGGGAGCGACCTACGAGCAGTACTTC CASSLLAGATYEQYF
TRBJ1-5 TRBV2 NA NA TGTGCCAGCAGTGAAAGCGCCGGGAGCGTTAATCAGCCCCAGCATTTT CASSESAGSVNQPQHF
TRBJ1-2 TRBV29-1 NA NA TGCAGCGGTAGAGGCCCCTATGGCTACACCTTC CSGRGPYGYTF
TRBJ1-4 TRBV5-1 NA NA TGCGCCAGCAGCTTGGCAGGGGCCAGTAATGAAAAACTGTTTTTT CASSLAGASNEKLFF
TRBJ2-1 TRBV30 NA NA TGTGCCTGGAGTCTAGGGACTTACCCCTACAATGAGCAGTTCTTC CAWSLGTYPYNEQFF
TRBJ2-3 TRBV7-9 NA NA TGTGCCAGCAGCGACCTAGCTCCAGATACGCAGTATTTT CASSDLAPDTQYF
TRBJ2-7 TRBV4-2 NA NA TGTGCCAGCAGCCAAGTTGTACGGGAAAGTGTTTCTTACGAGCAGTACTTC CASSQVVRESVSYEQYF
TRBJ1-1 TRBV3-1 NA NA TGTGCCAGCAGCCAAGATGACTTGAGGGGTGAAGCTTTCTTT CASSQDDLRGEAFF
TRBJ2-7 TRBV7-9 NA NA TGTGCCAGCAGCTTTGAATCCATGGTTGAGCAGTACTTC CASSFESMVEQYF
TRBJ1-4 TRBV15 NA once TGTGCCACCAGCACTCACGGGGGGGAAAAACTGTTTTTT CATSTHGGEKLFF
TRBJ2-5 TRBV30 NA NA TGTGCCTGGAGTCCGGTAGCCCAAGAGACCCAGTACTTC CAWSPVAQETQYF
TRBJ2-7 TRBV2 NA NA TGTGCCAGCAGTGAAAAGGGTCGGGAGCCCTACGAGCAGTACTTC CASSEKGREPYEQYF
TRBJ1-5 TRBV7-9 NA NA TGTGCCAGCAGCTCCCCATTTGAACCCCAGCATTTT CASSSPFEPQHF
TRBJ2-1 TRBV5-5 TRBD1 NA TGTGCCAGCAGCCCCACTCGACAGGGCAATGAGCAGTTCTTC CASSPTRQGNEQFF
TRBJ1-2 TRBV29-1 NA NA TGCAGCGTTACGGACTCGTTAGAGGGCTACACCTTC CSVTDSLEGYTF
TRBJ1-1 TRBV3-1 NA NA TGTGCCAGCAGGACGACAGGCCCCGGCACTGAAGCTTTCTTT CASRTTGPGTEAFF
TRBJ2-2 TRBV29-1 NA NA TGCAGCGTTGGGACCGGGGAGCTGTTTTTT CSVGTGELFF
TRBJ2-7 TRBV24-1 TRBD1 NA TGTGCCACCAGTGGGACAGGCCTTCCCTACGAGCAGTACTTC CATSGTGLPYEQYF
TRBJ2-5 TRBV7-9 TRBD2 NA TGTGCCAGCAGCTCCACTAGCGAAGGGTGGTTTCAGGAGACCCAGTACTTC CASSSTSEGWFQETQYF